Presented here are 3 T cell receptor beta chains from one specimen sequenced in a study of blood T cell repertoires in COVID-19 (TCRdb year 2020). Library preparation employed the immunoSEQ multiplex PCR assay. TCRdb provides this immuneACCESS table in a form limited to in-frame rearrangements. Some clones are lacking; in checked studies, under half of them reflect an unresolved V gene, and why the rest are absent is not known. The sample includes under 250,000 clones, with approximately 83% observed a single time. The top ten hold approximately 2.5% of the sample. The sequencing sample was made of peripheral blood. The receptors stem from a woman aged 60-75 years with acute or convalescent COVID-19.

The chain employs TRBV6-5 and TRBJ2-7, with 7 bases fitting TRBD1. CDR1 MNHEY and CDR2 SVGAGI come from the germline V gene. The CDR3 totals 13 residues. V trimming: 7 bases; J trimming: 7 bases; junction bases outside the gene matches: 10. The CDR3, as DNA: TGTGCCAGCACCTTTGGACAGGTCCCGGAGCAGTACTTC. It encodes CASTFGQVPEQYF.

The chain has TRBV5-1 and TRBJ2-3; 11 nucleotides align to TRBD2. V was clipped by 3 bases and J by 1 base; unmatched bases: 1. This CDR3 spans 15 amino acids. Germline V gene sequence: CDR1 SGHRS, CDR2 YFSETQ. DNA for the CDR3: TGCGCCAGCAGCTCGGGACTAGCGGGCACAGATACGCAGTATTTT. Protein sequence: CASSSGLAGTDTQYF.

This clone appeared a single time. The CDR3 DNA reads as TGTGCCAGTAGCCACAACCCTCTGGGGAGGTCAGCTTTCTTT. As protein: CASSHNPLGRSAFF. The J gene is TRBJ1-1, the V gene TRBV19; D unclear. Germline CDR1 and CDR2: LNHDA and SQIVND (reference sequence). Trimming pared 6 bases from V and 10 bases from J, leaving 21 bases between. This CDR3 is built from 14 residues.